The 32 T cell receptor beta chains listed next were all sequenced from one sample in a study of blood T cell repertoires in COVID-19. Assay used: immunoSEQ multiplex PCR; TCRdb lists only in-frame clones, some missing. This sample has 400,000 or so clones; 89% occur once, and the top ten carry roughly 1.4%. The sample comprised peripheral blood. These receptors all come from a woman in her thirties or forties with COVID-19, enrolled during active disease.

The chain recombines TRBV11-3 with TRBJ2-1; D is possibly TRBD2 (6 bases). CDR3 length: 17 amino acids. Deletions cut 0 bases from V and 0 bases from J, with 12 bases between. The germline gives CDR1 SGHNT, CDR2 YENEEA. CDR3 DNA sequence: TGTGCCAGCAGCTTAGATCTCGGCGGGAACTCCTACAATGAGCAGTTCTTC. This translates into CASSLDLGGNSYNEQFF.

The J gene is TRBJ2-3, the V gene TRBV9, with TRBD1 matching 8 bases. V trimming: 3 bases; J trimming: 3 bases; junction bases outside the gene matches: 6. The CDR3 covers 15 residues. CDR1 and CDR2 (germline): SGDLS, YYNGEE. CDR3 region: CASSARTGTTDTQYF. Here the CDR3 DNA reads TGTGCCAGCAGCGCCCGGACAGGGACGACAGATACGCAGTATTTT.

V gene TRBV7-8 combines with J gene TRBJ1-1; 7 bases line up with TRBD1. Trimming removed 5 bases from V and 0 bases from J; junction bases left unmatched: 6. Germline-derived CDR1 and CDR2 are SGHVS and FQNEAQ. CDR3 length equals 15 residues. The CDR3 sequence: CASSTDRILNTEAFF. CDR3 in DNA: TGTGCCAGCAGCACGGACAGGATTCTGAACACTGAAGCTTTCTTT.

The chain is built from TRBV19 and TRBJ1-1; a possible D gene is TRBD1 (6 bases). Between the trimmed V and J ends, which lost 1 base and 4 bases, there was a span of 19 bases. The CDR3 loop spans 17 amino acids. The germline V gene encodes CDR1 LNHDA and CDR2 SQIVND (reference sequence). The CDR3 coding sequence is TGTGCCAGTAGTATAGCCAGGGGAACCCTAAGAGGCACTGAAGCTTTCTTT. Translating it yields CASSIARGTLRGTEAFF.

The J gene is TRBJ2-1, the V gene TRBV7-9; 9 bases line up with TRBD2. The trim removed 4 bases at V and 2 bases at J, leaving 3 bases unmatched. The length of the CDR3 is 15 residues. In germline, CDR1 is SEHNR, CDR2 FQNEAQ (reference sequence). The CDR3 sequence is CASSSLAGPYNEQFF. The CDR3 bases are TGTGCCAGCAGCTCCCTAGCGGGGCCCTACAATGAGCAGTTCTTC.

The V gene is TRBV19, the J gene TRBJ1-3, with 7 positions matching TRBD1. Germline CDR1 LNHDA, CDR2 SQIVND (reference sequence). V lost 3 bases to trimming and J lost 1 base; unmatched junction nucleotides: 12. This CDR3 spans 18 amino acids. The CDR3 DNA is TGTGCCAGTAGTATCCCCCGGCCTCACAGGGGATCTGGAAACACCATATATTTT. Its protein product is CASSIPRPHRGSGNTIYF.

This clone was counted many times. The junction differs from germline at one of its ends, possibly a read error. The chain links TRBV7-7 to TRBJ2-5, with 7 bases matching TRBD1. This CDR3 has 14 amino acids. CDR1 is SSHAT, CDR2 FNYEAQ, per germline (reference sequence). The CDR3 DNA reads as TGTGCTAGCAGCTTCGACAGGGAGAGTGAGACCCAGTACTTC. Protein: CASSFDRESETQYF.

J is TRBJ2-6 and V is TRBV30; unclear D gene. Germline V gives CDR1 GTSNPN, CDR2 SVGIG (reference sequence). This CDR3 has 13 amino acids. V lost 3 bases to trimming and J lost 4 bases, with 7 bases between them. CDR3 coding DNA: TGTGCCTGGAGGCAGTCCGGGGCCAACGTCCTGACTTTC. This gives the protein CAWRQSGANVLTF.

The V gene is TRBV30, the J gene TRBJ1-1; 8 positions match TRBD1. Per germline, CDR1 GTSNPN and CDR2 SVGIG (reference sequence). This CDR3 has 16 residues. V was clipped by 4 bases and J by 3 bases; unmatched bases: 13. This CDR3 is CAWTRTGGFRYTEAFF. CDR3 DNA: TGTGCCTGGACCAGAACAGGGGGATTTCGCTACACTGAAGCTTTCTTT. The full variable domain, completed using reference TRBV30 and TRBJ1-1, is SQTIHQWPATLVQPVGSPLSLECTVEGTSNPNLYWYRQAAGRGLQLLFYSVGIGQISSEVPQNLSASRPQDRQFILSSKKLLLSDSGFYLCAWTRTGGFRYTEAFFGQGTRLTVV.

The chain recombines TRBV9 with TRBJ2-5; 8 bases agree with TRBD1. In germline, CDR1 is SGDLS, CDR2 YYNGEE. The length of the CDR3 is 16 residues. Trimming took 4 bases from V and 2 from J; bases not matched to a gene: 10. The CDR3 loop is CASSTTGGRGQETQYF. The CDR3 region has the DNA TGTGCCAGCAGCACCACAGGGGGAAGAGGGCAAGAGACCCAGTACTTC.

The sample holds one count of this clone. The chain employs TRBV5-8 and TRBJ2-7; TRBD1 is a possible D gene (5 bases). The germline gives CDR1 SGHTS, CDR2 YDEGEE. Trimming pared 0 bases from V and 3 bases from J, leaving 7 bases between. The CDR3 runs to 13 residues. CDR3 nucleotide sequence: TGTGCCAGCAGCTTGGACAGGAACTACGAGCAGTACTTC. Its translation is CASSLDRNYEQYF.

Here the CDR3 reads CASSYGLGGDTEAFF. As DNA, the CDR3 is TGTGCCAGCAGTTACGGGCTAGGGGGAGACACTGAAGCTTTCTTT. V and J are TRBV7-2 and TRBJ1-1, with D possibly being TRBD1 (6 bases). The germline V gene encodes CDR1 SGHTA and CDR2 FQGNSA. The CDR3 contains 15 residues. Trimming removed 6 bases from V and 3 bases from J, with 17 bases in between.

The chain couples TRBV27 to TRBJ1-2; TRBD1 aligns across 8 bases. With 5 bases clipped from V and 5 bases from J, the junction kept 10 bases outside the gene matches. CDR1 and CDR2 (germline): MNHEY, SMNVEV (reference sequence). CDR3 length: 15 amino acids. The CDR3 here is CASSPDRGPGYGYTF. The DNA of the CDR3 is TGTGCCAGCAGTCCCGACAGGGGTCCAGGATATGGCTACACCTTC.

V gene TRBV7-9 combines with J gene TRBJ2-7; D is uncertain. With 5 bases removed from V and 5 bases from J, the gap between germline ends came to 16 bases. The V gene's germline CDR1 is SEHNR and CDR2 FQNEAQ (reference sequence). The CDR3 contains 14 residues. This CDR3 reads CASSPGAPANEQYF. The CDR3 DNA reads TGTGCCAGCAGCCCCGGAGCGCCGGCCAACGAGCAGTACTTC.

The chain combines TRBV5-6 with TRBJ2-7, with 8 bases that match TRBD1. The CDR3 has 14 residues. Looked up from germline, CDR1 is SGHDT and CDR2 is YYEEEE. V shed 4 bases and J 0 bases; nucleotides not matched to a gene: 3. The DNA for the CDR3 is TGTGCCAGCAGCCCCCAGGGGGCCTCCTACGAGCAGTACTTC. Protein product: CASSPQGASYEQYF.

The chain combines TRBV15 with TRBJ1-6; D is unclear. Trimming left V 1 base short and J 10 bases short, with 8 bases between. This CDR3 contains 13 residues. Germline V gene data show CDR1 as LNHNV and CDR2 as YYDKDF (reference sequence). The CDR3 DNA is TGTGCCACCAGCAGAGGCAGGAACTCACCCCTCCACTTT. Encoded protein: CATSRGRNSPLHF.

Here the CDR3 DNA reads TGTGCCAGCTCACCGCCTGGGGGGAAGGGCTACGAGCAGTACTTC. It is translated as CASSPPGGKGYEQYF. The rearrangement joins TRBV18 to TRBJ2-7; D might be TRBD2 (6 bases). Trimming removed 3 bases from V and 3 bases from J, with 15 bases in between. Germline CDR1 reads KGHSH; CDR2 reads LQKENI. This CDR3 comprises 15 residues.

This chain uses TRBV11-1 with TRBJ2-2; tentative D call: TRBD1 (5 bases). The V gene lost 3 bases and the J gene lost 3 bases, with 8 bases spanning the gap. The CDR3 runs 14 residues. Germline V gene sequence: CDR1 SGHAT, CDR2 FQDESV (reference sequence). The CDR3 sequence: CASSLGRDTGELFF. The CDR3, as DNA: TGTGCCAGCAGCTTGGGCAGGGACACCGGGGAGCTGTTTTTT. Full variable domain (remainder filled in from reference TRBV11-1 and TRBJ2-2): EAEVAQSPRYKITEKSQAVAFWCDPISGHATLYWYRQILGQGPELLVQFQDESVVDDSQLPKDRFSAERLKGVDSTLKIQPAELGDSAMYLCASSLGRDTGELFFGEGSRLTVL.

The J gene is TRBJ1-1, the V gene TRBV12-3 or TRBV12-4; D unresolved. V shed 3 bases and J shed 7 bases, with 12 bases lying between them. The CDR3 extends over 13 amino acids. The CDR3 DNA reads TGTGCCAGCAGTTTGACGGGGTGGAGTGAAGCTTTCTTT. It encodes CASSLTGWSEAFF.

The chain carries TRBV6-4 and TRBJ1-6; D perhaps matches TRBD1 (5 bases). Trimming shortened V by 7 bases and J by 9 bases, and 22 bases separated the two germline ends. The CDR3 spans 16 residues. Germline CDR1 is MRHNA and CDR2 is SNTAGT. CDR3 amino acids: CASTLNPGLQTSPLHF. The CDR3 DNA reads TGTGCCAGCACCCTTAACCCGGGACTGCAGACTTCACCCCTCCACTTT.

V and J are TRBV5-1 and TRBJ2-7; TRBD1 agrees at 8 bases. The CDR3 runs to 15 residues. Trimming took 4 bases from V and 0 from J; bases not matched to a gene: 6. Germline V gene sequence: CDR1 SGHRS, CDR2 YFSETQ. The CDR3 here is CASSLGQVSSYEQYF. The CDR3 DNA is TGCGCCAGCAGCCTGGGACAGGTGAGCTCCTACGAGCAGTACTTC.

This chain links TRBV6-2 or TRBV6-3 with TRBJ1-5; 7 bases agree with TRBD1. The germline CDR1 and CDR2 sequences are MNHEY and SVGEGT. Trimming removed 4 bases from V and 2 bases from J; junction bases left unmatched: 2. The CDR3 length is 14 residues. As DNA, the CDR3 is TGTGCCAGCAGTTTAACAGGGGGCAATCAGCCCCAGCATTTT. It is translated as CASSLTGGNQPQHF.

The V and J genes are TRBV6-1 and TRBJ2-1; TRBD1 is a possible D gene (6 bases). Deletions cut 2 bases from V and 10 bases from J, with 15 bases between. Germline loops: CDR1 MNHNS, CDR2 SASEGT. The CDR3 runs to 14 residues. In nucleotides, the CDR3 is TGTGCCAGCAGTGAATCTATGGACAGACAGGAGCAGTTCTTC. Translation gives CASSESMDRQEQFF.

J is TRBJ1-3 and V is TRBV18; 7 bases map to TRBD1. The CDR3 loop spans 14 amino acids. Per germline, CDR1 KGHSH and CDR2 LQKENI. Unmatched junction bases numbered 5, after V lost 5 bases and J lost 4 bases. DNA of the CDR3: TGTGCCAGCTCATCGGGACAGCCGGGAAACACCATATATTTT. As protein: CASSSGQPGNTIYF.

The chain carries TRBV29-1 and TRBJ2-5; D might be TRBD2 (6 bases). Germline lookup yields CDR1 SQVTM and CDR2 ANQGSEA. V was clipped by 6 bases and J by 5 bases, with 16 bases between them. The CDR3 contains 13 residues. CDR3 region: CSVLGGLRETQYF. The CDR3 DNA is TGCAGCGTCTTGGGAGGCCTACGGGAGACCCAGTACTTC.

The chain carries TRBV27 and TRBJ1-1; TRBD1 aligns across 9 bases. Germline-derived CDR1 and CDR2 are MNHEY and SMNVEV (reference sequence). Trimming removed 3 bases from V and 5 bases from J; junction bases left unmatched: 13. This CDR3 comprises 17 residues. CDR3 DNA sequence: TGTGCCAGCAGTTTGGGCAGACAATACAGGGGGCGGACTGAAGCTTTCTTT. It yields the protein CASSLGRQYRGRTEAFF.

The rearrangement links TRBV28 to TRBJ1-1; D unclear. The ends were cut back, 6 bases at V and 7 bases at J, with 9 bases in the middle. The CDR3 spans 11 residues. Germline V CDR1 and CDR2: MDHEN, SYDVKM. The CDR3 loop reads CASSRTFEAFF. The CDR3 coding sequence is TGTGCCAGCAGCCGGACTTTTGAAGCTTTCTTT.

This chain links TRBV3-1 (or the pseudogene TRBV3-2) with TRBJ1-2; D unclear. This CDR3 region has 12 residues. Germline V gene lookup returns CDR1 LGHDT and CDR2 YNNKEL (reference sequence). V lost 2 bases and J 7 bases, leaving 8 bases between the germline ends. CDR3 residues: CASSQLSRGYTF. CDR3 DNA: TGTGCCAGCAGCCAACTCTCCCGTGGCTACACCTTC.

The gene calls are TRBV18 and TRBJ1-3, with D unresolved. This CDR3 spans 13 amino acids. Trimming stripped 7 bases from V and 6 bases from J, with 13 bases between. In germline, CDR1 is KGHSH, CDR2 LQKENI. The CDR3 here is CASFLTLANTIYF. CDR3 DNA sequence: TGTGCCAGCTTTCTCACATTGGCAAACACCATATATTTT.

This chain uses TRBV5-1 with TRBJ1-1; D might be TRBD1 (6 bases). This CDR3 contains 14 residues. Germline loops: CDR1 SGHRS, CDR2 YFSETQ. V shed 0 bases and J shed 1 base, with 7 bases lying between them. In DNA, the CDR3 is TGCGCCAGCAGCTTGGAAGGGGGGAACACTGAAGCTTTCTTT. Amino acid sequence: CASSLEGGNTEAFF.

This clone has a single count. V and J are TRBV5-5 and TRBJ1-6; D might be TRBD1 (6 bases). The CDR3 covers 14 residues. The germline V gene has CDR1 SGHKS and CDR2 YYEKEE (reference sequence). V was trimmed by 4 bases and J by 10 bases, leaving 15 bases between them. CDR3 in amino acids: CASSRRAGDSPLHF. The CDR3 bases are TGTGCCAGCAGCCGGCGGGCAGGGGACTCACCCCTCCACTTT.

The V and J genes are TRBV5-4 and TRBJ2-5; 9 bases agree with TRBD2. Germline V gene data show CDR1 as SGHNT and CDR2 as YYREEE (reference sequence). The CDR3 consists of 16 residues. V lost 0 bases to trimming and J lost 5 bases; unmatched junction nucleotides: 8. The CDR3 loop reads CASSLAGRGGVETQYF. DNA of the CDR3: TGTGCCAGCAGCTTGGCAGGGCGGGGGGGCGTTGAGACCCAGTACTTC. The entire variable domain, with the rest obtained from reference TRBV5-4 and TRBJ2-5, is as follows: ETGVTQSPTHLIKTRGQQVTLRCSSQSGHNTVSWYQQALGQGPQFIFQYYREEENGRGNFPPRFSGLQFPNYSSELNVNALELDDSALYLCASSLAGRGGVETQYFGPGTRLLVL.